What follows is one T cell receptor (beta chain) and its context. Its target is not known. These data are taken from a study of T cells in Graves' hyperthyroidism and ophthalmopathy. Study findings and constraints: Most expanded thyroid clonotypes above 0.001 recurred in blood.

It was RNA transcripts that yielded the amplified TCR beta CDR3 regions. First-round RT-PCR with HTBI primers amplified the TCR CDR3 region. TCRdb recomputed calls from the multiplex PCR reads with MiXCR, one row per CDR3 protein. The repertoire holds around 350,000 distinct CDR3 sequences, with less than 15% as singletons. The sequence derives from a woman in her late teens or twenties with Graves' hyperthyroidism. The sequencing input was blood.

This chain's CDR3 is CASSQARQGHTEAFF. CDR3 nucleotides: TGCGCCAGCAGCCAGGCTCGACAGGGTCACACTGAAGCTTTCTTT. This chain uses TRBV4-3 with TRBJ1-1; 7 bases agree with TRBD1. This CDR3 has 15 amino acids. Trimming cost V 3 bases and J 3 bases; bases outside gene matches: 7. Germline CDR1 is LGHNA and CDR2 is YSLEER.